Here is one TCR beta chain with its context. Original processing methods: The assay estimated nucleated cells by amplifying reference gene primers. TCRdb's table, derived via immunoSEQ multiplex PCR, lists solely in-frame clones and lacks some. The DNA was the basis for D and trimming; V, J and clone size are from that table. This table holds 380,000 or so clones, 88% found once. This specimen comes from a study of blood T cell repertoires in COVID-19. Across the study: Sites across the United States, Italy and Spain contributed samples from acute and convalescent COVID-19. Sample material is recorded as cDNA or gDNA derived from T cells, B-cell-depleted T cells, or PBMCs.

Participants were aged about 18 to 90 years from roughly 26 US areas. Germline CDR1 SGHTA, CDR2 FQGNSA. Losses at the gene ends were 5 bases for V and 3 bases for J; bases not matched to a gene: 11. The CDR3 extends over 18 amino acids. Sequencing was carried out using PBMCs or T cells enriched from blood (not recorded which). The TCR was taken from a woman aged 35 to 49 with acute COVID-19. The chain combines TRBV7-2 with TRBJ2-1, with 12 bases lining up with TRBD2. This chain's CDR3 is CASSPYTSGGFFYNEQFF. The CDR3 coding sequence is TGTGCCAGCAGCCCCTACACTAGCGGGGGGTTCTTCTACAATGAGCAGTTCTTC.